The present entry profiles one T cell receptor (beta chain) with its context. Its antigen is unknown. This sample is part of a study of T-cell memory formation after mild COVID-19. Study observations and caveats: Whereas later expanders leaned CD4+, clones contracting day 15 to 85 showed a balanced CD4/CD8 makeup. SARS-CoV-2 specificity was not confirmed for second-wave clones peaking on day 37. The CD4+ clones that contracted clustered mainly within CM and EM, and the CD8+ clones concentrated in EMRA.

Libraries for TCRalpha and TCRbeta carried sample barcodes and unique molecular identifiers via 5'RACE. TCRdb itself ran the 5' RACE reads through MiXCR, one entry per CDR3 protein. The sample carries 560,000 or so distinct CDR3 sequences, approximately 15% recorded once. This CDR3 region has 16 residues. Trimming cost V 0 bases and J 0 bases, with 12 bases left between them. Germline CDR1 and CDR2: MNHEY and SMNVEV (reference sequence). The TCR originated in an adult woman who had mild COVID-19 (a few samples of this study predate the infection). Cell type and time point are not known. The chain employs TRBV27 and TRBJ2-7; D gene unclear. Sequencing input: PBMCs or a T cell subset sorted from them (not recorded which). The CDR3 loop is CASSLSLSQSSYEQYF. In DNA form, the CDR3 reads TGTGCCAGCAGTTTATCCCTTAGCCAGAGCTCCTACGAGCAGTACTTC.